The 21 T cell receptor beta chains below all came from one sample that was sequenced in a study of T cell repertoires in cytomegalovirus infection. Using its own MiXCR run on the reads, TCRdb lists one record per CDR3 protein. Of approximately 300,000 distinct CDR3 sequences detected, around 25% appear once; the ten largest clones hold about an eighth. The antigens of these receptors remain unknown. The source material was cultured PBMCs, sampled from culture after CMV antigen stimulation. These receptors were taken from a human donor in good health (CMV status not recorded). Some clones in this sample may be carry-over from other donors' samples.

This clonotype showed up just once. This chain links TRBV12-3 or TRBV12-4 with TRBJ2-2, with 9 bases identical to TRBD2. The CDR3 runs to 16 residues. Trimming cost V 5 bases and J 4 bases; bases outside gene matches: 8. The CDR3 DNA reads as TGTGCCAGCAGTCGCGGGAGGGCCGGGGGCACCGGGGAGCTGTTTTTT. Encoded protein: CASSRGRAGGTGELFF.

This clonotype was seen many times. The CDR3 reads CASSLLQGRNTEAFF. The CDR3 DNA reads TGTGCCAGCAGCTTGTTGCAGGGCCGGAACACTGAAGCTTTCTTT. The V gene is TRBV7-3, the J gene TRBJ1-1, with D perhaps TRBD1 (5 bases). V was pared by 3 bases and J by 1 base, with 12 bases between. CDR1 is SGHTA and CDR2 is FQGTGA in the germline V gene. The CDR3 runs 15 residues.

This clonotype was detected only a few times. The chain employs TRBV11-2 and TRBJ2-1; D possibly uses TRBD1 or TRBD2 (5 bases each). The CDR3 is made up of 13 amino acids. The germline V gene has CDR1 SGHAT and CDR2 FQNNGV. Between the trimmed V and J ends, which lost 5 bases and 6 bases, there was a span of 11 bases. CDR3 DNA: TGTGCCAGCAGCCGCCGGGACGGCAATGAGCAGTTCTTC. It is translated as CASSRRDGNEQFF.

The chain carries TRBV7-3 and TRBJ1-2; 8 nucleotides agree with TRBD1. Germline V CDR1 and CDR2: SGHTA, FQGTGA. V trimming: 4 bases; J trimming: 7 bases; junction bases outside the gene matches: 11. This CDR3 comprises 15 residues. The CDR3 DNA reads TGTGCCAGCAGCTCAGACGACAGGGGCGCGGGTGGCTACACCTTC. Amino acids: CASSSDDRGAGGYTF.

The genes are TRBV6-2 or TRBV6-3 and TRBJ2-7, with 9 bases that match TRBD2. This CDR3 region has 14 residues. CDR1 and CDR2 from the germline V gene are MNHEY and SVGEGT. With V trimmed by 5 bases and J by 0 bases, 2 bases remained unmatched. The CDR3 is CASSRSGSSYEQYV. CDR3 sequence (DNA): TGTGCCAGCAGTCGTAGCGGGAGCTCCTACGAGCAGTACGTC.

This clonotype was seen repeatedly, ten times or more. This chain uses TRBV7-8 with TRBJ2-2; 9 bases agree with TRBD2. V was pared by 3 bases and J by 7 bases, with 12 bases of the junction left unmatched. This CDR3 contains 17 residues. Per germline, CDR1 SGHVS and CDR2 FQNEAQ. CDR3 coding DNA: TGTGCCAGCAGCTTGATTGTTAGCGGGAGCTTGAGCGGGGAGCTGTTTTTT. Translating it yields CASSLIVSGSLSGELFF. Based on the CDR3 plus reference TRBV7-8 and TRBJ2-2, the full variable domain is GAGVSQSPRYKVAKRGQDVALRCDPISGHVSLFWYQQALGQGPEFLTYFQNEAQLDKSGLPSDRFFAERPEGSVSTLKIQRTQQEDSAVYLCASSLIVSGSLSGELFFGEGSRLTVL.

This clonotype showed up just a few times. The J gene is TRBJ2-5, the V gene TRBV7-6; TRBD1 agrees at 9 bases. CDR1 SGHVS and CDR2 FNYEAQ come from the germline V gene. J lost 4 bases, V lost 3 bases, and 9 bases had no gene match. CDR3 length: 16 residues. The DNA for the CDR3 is TGTGCCAGCAGCTTGGCACACAGGGGGCGCGGAGAGACCCAGTACTTC. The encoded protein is CASSLAHRGRGETQYF.

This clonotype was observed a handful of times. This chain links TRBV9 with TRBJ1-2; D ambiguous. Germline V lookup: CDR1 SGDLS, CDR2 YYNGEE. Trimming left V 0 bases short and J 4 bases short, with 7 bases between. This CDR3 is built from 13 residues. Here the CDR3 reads CASSVAEGYGYTF. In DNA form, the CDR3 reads TGTGCCAGCAGCGTAGCGGAAGGCTATGGCTACACCTTC.

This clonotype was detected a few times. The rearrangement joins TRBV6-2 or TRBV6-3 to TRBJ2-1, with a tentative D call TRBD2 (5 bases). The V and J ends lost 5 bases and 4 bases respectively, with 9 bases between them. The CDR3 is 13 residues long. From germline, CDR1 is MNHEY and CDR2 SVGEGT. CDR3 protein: CASSATRYNEQFF. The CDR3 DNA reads TGTGCCAGCAGTGCCACTAGATACAATGAGCAGTTCTTC.

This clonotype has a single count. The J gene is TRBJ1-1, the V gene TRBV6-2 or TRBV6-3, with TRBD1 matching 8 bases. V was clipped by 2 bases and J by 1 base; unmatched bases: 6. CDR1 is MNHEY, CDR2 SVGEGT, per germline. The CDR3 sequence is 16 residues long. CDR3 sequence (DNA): TGTGCCAGCAGTTACGACAGGGGTGAAGGGAACACTGAAGCTTTCTTT. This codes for CASSYDRGEGNTEAFF.

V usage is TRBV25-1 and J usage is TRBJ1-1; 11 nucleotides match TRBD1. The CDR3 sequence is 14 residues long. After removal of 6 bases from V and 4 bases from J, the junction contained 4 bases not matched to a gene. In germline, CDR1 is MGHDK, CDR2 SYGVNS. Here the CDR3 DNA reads TGTGCCAGCAGGGCCGGGACAGGGGGCACTGAAGCTTTCTTT. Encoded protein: CASRAGTGGTEAFF.

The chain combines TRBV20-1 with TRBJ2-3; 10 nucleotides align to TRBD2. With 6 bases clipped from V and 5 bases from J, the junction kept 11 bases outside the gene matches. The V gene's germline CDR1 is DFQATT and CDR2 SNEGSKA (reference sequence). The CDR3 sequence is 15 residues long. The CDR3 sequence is CSASGRADEVDTQYF. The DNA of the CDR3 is TGCAGTGCGAGCGGGAGGGCCGATGAAGTAGATACGCAGTATTTT.

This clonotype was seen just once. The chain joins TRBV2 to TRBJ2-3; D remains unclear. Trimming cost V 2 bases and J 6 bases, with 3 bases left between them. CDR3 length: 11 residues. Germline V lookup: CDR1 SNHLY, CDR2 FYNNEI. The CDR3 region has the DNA TGTGCCAGCAGTGAAATGGATACGCAGTATTTT. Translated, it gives CASSEMDTQYF.

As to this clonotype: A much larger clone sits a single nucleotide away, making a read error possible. CDR3 in amino acids: CASSPYQGTDTQHF. The CDR3 coding sequence is TGTGCCAGCAGCCCGTACCAGGGCACAGATACGCAGCATTTT. The genes are TRBV7-2 and TRBJ2-3; tentatively, D is TRBD1 (5 bases). With the DNA end fitting TRBJ1-5 better, the J assignment may be wrong. The germline gives CDR1 SGHTA, CDR2 FQGNSA. This CDR3 has 14 residues.

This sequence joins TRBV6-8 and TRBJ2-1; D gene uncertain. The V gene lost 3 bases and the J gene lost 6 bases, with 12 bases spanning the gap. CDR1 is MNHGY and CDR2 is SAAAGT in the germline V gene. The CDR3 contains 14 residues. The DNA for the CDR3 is TGTGCCAGCAGTTATTACAGTAAAAGCAATGAGCAGTTCTTC. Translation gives CASSYYSKSNEQFF.

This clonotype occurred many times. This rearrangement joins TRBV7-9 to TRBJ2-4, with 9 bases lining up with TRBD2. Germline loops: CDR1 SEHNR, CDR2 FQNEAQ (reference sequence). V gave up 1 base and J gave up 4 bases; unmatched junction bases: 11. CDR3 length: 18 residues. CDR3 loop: CASSLGGPREGLKNIQYF. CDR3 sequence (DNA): TGTGCCAGCAGCTTAGGAGGTCCGCGGGAGGGCCTAAAAAACATTCAGTACTTC. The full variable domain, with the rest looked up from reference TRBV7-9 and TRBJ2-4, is DTGVSQNPRHKITKRGQNVTFRCDPISEHNRLYWYRQTLGQGPEFLTYFQNEAQLEKSRLLSDRFSAERPKGSFSTLEIQRTEQGDSAMYLCASSLGGPREGLKNIQYFGAGTRLSVL.

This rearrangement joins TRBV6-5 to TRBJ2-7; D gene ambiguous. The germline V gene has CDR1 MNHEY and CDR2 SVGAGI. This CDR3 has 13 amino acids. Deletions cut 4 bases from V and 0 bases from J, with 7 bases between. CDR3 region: CASSLRVSYEQYF. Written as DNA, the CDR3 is TGTGCCAGCAGTTTACGGGTCTCCTACGAGCAGTACTTC.

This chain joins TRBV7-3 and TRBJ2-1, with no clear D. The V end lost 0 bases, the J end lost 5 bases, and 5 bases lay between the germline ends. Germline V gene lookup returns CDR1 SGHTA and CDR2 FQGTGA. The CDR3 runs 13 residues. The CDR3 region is CASSLTTDNEQFF. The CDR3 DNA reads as TGTGCCAGCAGCTTAACAACGGACAATGAGCAGTTCTTC.

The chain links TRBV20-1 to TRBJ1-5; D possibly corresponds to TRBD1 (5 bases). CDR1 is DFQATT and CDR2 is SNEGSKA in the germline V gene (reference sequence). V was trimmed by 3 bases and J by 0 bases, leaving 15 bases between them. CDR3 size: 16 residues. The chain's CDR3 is CSASNAGSSSNQPQHF. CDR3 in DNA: TGCAGTGCTAGTAACGCAGGGTCTTCTAGCAATCAGCCCCAGCATTTT.

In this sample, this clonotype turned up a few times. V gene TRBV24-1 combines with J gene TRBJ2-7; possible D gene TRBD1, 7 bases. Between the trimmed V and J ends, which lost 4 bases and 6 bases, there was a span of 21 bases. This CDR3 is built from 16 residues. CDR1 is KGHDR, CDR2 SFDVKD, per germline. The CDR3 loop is CATSDPRQGMEGEQYF. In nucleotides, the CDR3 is TGTGCCACCAGTGACCCTCGACAGGGTATGGAGGGCGAGCAGTACTTC.

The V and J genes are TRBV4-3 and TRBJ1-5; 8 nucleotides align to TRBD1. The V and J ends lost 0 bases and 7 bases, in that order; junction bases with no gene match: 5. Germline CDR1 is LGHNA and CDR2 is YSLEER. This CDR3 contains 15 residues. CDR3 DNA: TGCGCCAGCAGCCAAGATGACAGGGGTAGCCAGCCCCAGCATTTT. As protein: CASSQDDRGSQPQHF.